Below, 13 T cell receptor beta chains from the same sample are listed, as sequenced in a study of beta chain features in type 1 diabetes. Study-wide results and limits: Significant though moderate, a shortening of TCRB CDR3s appeared in all four CD4+ subsets of Type 1 diabetes patients.

These receptors' targets are unknown. As every portion of the isolated RNA was reverse transcribed, the sequencing read expressed TCRB transcripts. Measured with immunoSEQ multiplex PCR; TCRdb has only the in-frame clones, and not every one. The repertoire holds about 28,000 clones, with 65% as singletons. Material: Tregs from blood. These receptors all come from a woman aged 25 to 39 with type 1 diabetes.

A few counts support this clone. V is TRBV21-1 and J is TRBJ1-1; the table's D call, TRBD1, was not checked against the DNA. TRBV21-1 corresponds to a pseudogene. The CDR3 covers 20 residues. CDR3 nucleotide sequence: TGTGCCAGCAGCCTTACGACTAAGAGTGCGACAGGGCGAATGAACACTGAAGCTTTCTTT. Protein sequence: CASSLTTKSATGRMNTEAFF.

This clone was detected a few times. V is TRBV5-1 and J is TRBJ2-3; 8 bases match TRBD1. The ends lost 5 bases at V and 6 bases at J; junction bases unmatched: 14. CDR3 length equals 16 residues. Looked up from germline, CDR1 is SGHRS and CDR2 is YFSETQ. CDR3 residues: CASREVPGGLTDTQYF. The DNA of the CDR3 is TGCGCCAGCAGAGAGGTTCCAGGGGGCTTAACCGATACGCAGTATTTT.

This rearrangement joins TRBV2 to TRBJ2-1; 10 nucleotides line up with TRBD2. J lost 4 bases, V lost 4 bases, and 4 bases had no gene match. This CDR3 has 15 residues. Per germline, CDR1 SNHLY and CDR2 FYNNEI. The CDR3 region is CASSVGLANYNEQFF. The CDR3 DNA sequence: TGTGCCAGCAGTGTGGGACTAGCGAATTACAATGAGCAGTTCTTC.

The rearrangement joins TRBV14 to TRBJ2-1; 7 positions match TRBD2. The CDR3 length is 15 residues. With 4 bases clipped from V and 0 bases from J, the junction kept 3 bases outside the gene matches. Germline CDR1 is SGHDN and CDR2 is FVKESK. In DNA, the CDR3 is TGTGCCAGCAGCCGCGGGGGTTTCTCCTACAATGAGCAGTTCTTC. It translates to CASSRGGFSYNEQFF.

This clone was observed a few times. This rearrangement joins TRBV6-5 to TRBJ1-4; TRBD1 agrees at 8 bases. The CDR3 is 14 residues long. V shed 5 bases and J 8 bases; nucleotides not matched to a gene: 7. The germline CDR1 and CDR2 sequences are MNHEY and SVGAGI. In nucleotides, the CDR3 is TGTGCCAGCAGTAATACAGGGGGAGGAGAAAAACTGTTTTTT. Encoded protein: CASSNTGGGEKLFF.

This clone has only a few counts. This chain uses TRBV18 with TRBJ1-1, with D possibly TRBD1 on 6 matching bases. Germline CDR1 and CDR2: KGHSH and LQKENI. The V end was cut by 4 bases, the J end by 4 bases, with 16 bases between. The CDR3 consists of 15 residues. For the CDR3, the DNA is TGTGCCAGCTCACAACTGGGGGCTCCGGGCACTGAAGCTTTCTTT. Protein product: CASSQLGAPGTEAFF.

J is TRBJ2-1 and V is TRBV5-1; 10 nucleotides match TRBD2. CDR1 SGHRS and CDR2 YFSETQ come from the germline V gene. This CDR3 has 15 residues. V shed 4 bases and J 2 bases; nucleotides not matched to a gene: 3. DNA of the CDR3: TGCGCCAGCAGCGGGAGCGGGAGGGCCTACAATGAGCAGTTCTTC. Protein: CASSGSGRAYNEQFF.

The chain links TRBV29-1 to TRBJ2-2; 11 nucleotides align to TRBD2. CDR3 size: 15 residues. V gave up 3 bases and J gave up 4 bases; unmatched junction bases: 4. Germline-derived CDR1 and CDR2 are SQVTM and ANQGSEA. CDR3 bases: TGCAGCGTTGATGTCGGACTAGCGGGCACCGGGGAGCTGTTTTTT. It specifies CSVDVGLAGTGELFF.

This clone was seen more than once but under ten times. The chain links TRBV4-1 to TRBJ2-2; TRBD2 matches 8 bases. The CDR3 sequence is 16 residues long. V shed 4 bases and J 0 bases; nucleotides not matched to a gene: 4. CDR1 and CDR2 (germline): MGHRA, YSYEKL. CDR3 sequence reads: CASSPERGSNTGELFF. The CDR3 DNA sequence: TGCGCCAGCAGCCCCGAGCGGGGGTCGAACACCGGGGAGCTGTTTTTT.

Details on this clone: Germline and junction disagree at one end, which may indicate a read error. CDR3 bases: TGTGCTAGCAGCGCGACTAGCGGAAAGAACACCGGGGAGCTGTTTTTT. Protein product: CASSATSGKNTGELFF. The chain joins TRBV7-7 to TRBJ2-2, with 9 bases that match TRBD2. CDR1 is SSHAT, CDR2 FNYEAQ, per germline (reference sequence). There are 16 residues in the CDR3.

The rearrangement uses TRBV7-2 and TRBJ1-5; 10 positions match TRBD1. V lost 4 bases, J lost 4 bases, and 10 bases stayed unmatched. From germline, CDR1 is SGHTA and CDR2 FQGNSA. This CDR3 is built from 17 residues. This CDR3 is CASSSRQGAVGNQPQHF. DNA for the CDR3: TGTGCCAGCAGCTCCCGACAGGGGGCAGTTGGTAATCAGCCCCAGCATTTT.

The chain employs TRBV18 and TRBJ1-6; 7 bases map to TRBD1. Per germline, CDR1 KGHSH and CDR2 LQKENI. The CDR3 covers 15 residues. J gave up 5 bases and V 5 bases, and 6 bases lay outside the gene matches. The CDR3 is CASSISGTDNSPLHF. CDR3 coding DNA: TGTGCCAGCTCAATCTCCGGGACAGATAATTCACCCCTCCACTTT.

The V call is TRBV27, the J call TRBJ2-2; D call uncertain. Trimming left V 7 bases short and J 1 base short, with 19 bases between. The V gene's germline CDR1 is MNHEY and CDR2 SMNVEV (reference sequence). CDR3 length equals 17 residues. The CDR3, as DNA: TGTGCCAGCACCCCCGGGTATGGAGAGATGAACACCGGGGAGCTGTTTTTT. It encodes CASTPGYGEMNTGELFF.